This T cell receptor (beta chain) was sequenced during a study of identical twins. Each CDR3 protein is one row after TCRdb ran MiXCR on the 5' RACE reads. The sample lists hundreds of thousands of distinct CDR3 sequences, under 25% seen once, with approximately 0.5% in the top ten. V lost 3 bases, J lost 5 bases, and 11 bases stayed unmatched. Germline CDR1 SGDLS, CDR2 YYNGEE. CDR3 size: 16 residues. Separately, the same data were catalogued under a study of yellow fever vaccine responses in identical twins.

The clonotype was recovered from a woman younger than 30 in good health. Sequenced input: CD4+ T cells sorted from blood. V and J are TRBV9 and TRBJ2-5, with 9 bases that match TRBD2. This CDR3 reads CASSAGLAFGLETQYF. In DNA, the CDR3 is TGTGCCAGCAGCGCGGGACTAGCTTTCGGTTTGGAGACCCAGTACTTC. Combining the CDR3 with reference TRBV9 and TRBJ2-5 gives the whole variable domain DSGVTQTPKHLITATGQRVTLRCSPRSGDLSVYWYQQSLDQGLQFLIQYYNGEERAKGNILERFSAQQFPDLHSELNLSSLELGDSALYFCASSAGLAFGLETQYFGPGTRLLVL.